Described below is a single TCR beta chain sequence and its context. Antigen: not known. This record comes from a study of T cell responses to AZD1222 COVID-19 vaccine. Study-level results: Targeting of unmutated variant regions was reportedly seen in nearly half of spike-specific TCRs. Clonal diversity was possibly underestimated; the donors were predominantly white British and more often female. Repertoires were sampled only after the peak T cell response. Vaccine-associated CD4 TCRs spanned spike, dominant at 160-218 and 743-854.

Germline V gene data show CDR1 as MNHEY and CDR2 as SVGAGI. The CDR3 runs 14 residues. The germline V and J ends were trimmed by 4 bases and 6 bases, with 12 bases remaining between them. Generated by immunoSEQ multiplex PCR, the TCRdb table keeps only in-frame clones and is missing some. This table holds about 84,000 clones, 70% to 90% found once. Sequencing was performed on peripheral blood, taken on day 0 of AZD1222 vaccination. The TCR comes from an adult in good health. The V and J genes are TRBV6-5 and TRBJ1-4; maybe TRBD1 (6 bases). Here the CDR3 reads CASSWGRGYEKLFF. CDR3 in DNA: TGTGCCAGCAGTTGGGGCAGGGGTTATGAAAAACTGTTTTTT.